Listed here is a single T cell receptor (beta chain). Germline lookup yields CDR1 DFQATT and CDR2 SNEGSKA (reference sequence). The CDR3 runs to 14 residues. V lost 3 bases to trimming and J lost 1 base, with 12 bases between them. The data stem from a study of blood T cell repertoires in COVID-19. Overall study context: Acute-phase and convalescent COVID-19 samples originated in the United States, Italy and Spain.

TCRdb's copy holds only in-frame clones and misses some; the assay was immunoSEQ multiplex PCR. The table shows about 260,000 clones, with approximately 90% occurring only once. The study drew participants aged about 18 to 89 years from around 24 US areas. Cohorts were assigned according to the clinical history that participants reported. Symptom resolution, clearance, or two negative PCRs marked donors in Cohort 3 as recovered. Source material: PBMCs or T cells enriched from blood (not recorded which). The sequence came from a woman aged 18-29 years who had recovered from COVID-19. The J gene is TRBJ1-1, the V gene TRBV20-1; D is possibly TRBD1 (6 bases). DNA of the CDR3: TGCAGTGCTAGTAAGGGACAATGGAACACTGAAGCTTTCTTT. Protein product: CSASKGQWNTEAFF.